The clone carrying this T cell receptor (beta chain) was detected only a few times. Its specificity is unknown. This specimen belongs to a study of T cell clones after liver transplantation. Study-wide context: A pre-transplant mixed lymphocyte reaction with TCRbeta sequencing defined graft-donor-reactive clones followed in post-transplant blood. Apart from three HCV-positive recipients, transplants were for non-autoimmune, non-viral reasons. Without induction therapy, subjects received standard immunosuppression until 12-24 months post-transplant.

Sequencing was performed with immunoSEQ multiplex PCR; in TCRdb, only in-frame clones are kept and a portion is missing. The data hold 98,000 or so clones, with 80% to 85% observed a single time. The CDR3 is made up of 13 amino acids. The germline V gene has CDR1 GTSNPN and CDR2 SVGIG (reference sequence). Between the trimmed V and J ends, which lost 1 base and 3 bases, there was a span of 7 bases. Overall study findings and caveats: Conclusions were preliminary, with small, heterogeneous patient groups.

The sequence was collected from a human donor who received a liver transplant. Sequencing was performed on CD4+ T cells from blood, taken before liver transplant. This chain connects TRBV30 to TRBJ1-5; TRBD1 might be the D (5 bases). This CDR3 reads CAWSGGDNQPQHF. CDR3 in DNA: TGTGCCTGGAGTGGAGGGGACAATCAGCCCCAGCATTTT.